A selection of T cell receptor beta chains follows, all from one sample in a study of PD-L1 blockade in urothelial cancer. Assay used: immunoSEQ multiplex PCR; TCRdb lists only in-frame clones, some missing. The table records approximately 86,000 clones, around four fifths of them present only once. The sample here was PBMCs, taken around atezolizumab (anti-PD-L1) treatment. Source of these receptors: a man in his forties with urothelial cancer. Each CDR3 is given with its conserved first and last residue. Each record gives: J gene, D gene, V gene, clone size, CDR3 DNA, CDR3 protein. A D gene is named only where the DNA matches it firmly. The size entry is marked missing in some rows and otherwise reads once, few, many or a size class.

J: TRBJ1-1; D: TRBD1; V: TRBV18; size: -; DNA: TGTGCCAGCTCACCGCTGAATATGGGACAGGCGGGCACTGAAGCTTTCTTT; CDR3: CASSPLNMGQAGTEAFF
J: TRBJ2-7; D: -; V: TRBV6-1; size: -; DNA: TGTGCCAGCAGCCCTACAGTCAAAAGCTCCTACGAGCAGTACTTC; CDR3: CASSPTVKSSYEQYF
J: TRBJ1-2; D: -; V: TRBV27; size: -; DNA: TGTGCCAGCAGTTCTCTCCCCAAGGGGCAGGCTGGCTACACCTTC; CDR3: CASSSLPKGQAGYTF
J: TRBJ1-2; D: TRBD1; V: TRBV6-5; size: -; DNA: TGTGCCAGCAGAAGGACAGGGGATGGCTACACCTTC; CDR3: CASRRTGDGYTF
J: TRBJ2-5; D: -; V: TRBV28; size: -; DNA: TGTGCCAGCAGTCGACCGCAGGGGTTAGAGCAAGAGACCCAGTACTTC; CDR3: CASSRPQGLEQETQYF
J: TRBJ2-7; D: -; V: TRBV7-9; size: few; DNA: TGTGCCAGCAGCCCCCCGGCAGGCACCTACGAGCAGTACTTC; CDR3: CASSPPAGTYEQYF
J: TRBJ2-3; D: -; V: TRBV6-5; size: -; DNA: TGTGCCAGCAGTTTGGGGACAACAGATACGCAGTATTTT; CDR3: CASSLGTTDTQYF
J: TRBJ2-2; D: -; V: TRBV7-7; size: -; DNA: TGTGCTAGCAGCTTGGGGGGAGCGGTAAGCGGGCTCACCGGGGAGCTGTTTTTT; CDR3: CASSLGGAVSGLTGELFF
J: TRBJ1-1; D: TRBD1; V: TRBV9; size: -; DNA: TGTGCCAGCAGCGTGACAGGGATCACTGAAGCTTTCTTT; CDR3: CASSVTGITEAFF
J: TRBJ2-3; D: TRBD1; V: TRBV10-3; size: -; DNA: TGTGCCATCAGTGTAGGACAGGGGAACACAGATACGCAGTATTTT; CDR3: CAISVGQGNTDTQYF
J: TRBJ2-1; D: TRBD2; V: TRBV18; size: -; DNA: TGTGCCAGCTCACCACCGAATTGGCGGGAGAGTTCCTACAATGAGCAGTTCTTC; CDR3: CASSPPNWRESSYNEQFF
J: TRBJ2-1; D: TRBD1; V: TRBV5-1; size: few; DNA: TGCGCCAGCAGCCCTAGCTTGGCCCGACAGGGTTCCTACAATGAGCAGTTCTTC; CDR3: CASSPSLARQGSYNEQFF
J: TRBJ2-3; D: -; V: TRBV2; size: -; DNA: TGTGCCAGCAGCACTCTATTGGGGGAGGGGGACACAGATACGCAGTATTTT; CDR3: CASSTLLGEGDTDTQYF
J: TRBJ2-3; D: TRBD2; V: TRBV27; size: -; DNA: TGTGCCAGCAGACTTAGCGGGAGGGCCTGGGCAGATACGCAGTATTTT; CDR3: CASRLSGRAWADTQYF
J: TRBJ1-1; D: -; V: TRBV19; size: -; DNA: TGTGCCAGTAGTATGCACAGGGTCCTCGGTCACACTGAAGCTTTCTTT; CDR3: CASSMHRVLGHTEAFF
J: TRBJ1-3; D: -; V: TRBV11-3; size: -; DNA: TGTGCCAGCAGCTTATTTCAGGGGATTTTCGGAGAAGCGGGAGGAAACACCATATATTTT; CDR3: CASSLFQGIFGEAGGNTIYF
J: TRBJ1-3; D: -; V: TRBV7-9; size: once; DNA: TGTGCCAGCAGCGGTCTAGGGGCCACCATATATTTT; CDR3: CASSGLGATIYF
J: TRBJ2-4; D: -; V: TRBV29-1; size: few; DNA: TGCAGCGCAGCGGATGACAAAAACATTCAGTACTTC; CDR3: CSAADDKNIQYF
J: TRBJ1-2; D: -; V: TRBV5-5; size: -; DNA: TGTGCCAGCAGCTTGGAGGACATCGCTGGGGGCTACACCTTC; CDR3: CASSLEDIAGGYTF
J: TRBJ2-2; D: -; V: TRBV27; size: -; DNA: TGTGCCAGCAGTTTATGGGCAGGGACCGGGGAGCTGTTTTTT; CDR3: CASSLWAGTGELFF
J: TRBJ2-3; D: TRBD2; V: TRBV7-8; size: -; DNA: TGTGCCAGCAGCTCCCTAGCTAGCGGGCTGACCACAGATACGCAGTATTTT; CDR3: CASSSLASGLTTDTQYF
J: TRBJ2-7; D: TRBD1; V: TRBV5-1; size: -; DNA: TGCGCCAGCAAGCCGACAGGGGCTTCCTACGAGCAGTACTTC; CDR3: CASKPTGASYEQYF
J: TRBJ1-5; D: -; V: TRBV19; size: -; DNA: TGTGCCAGTAGTGGGACTCCTAGCAATCAGCCCCAGCATTTT; CDR3: CASSGTPSNQPQHF